These 16 T cell receptor beta chains came from one sample sequenced in a study of blood T cell repertoires in COVID-19. Profiled with immunoSEQ multiplex PCR; TCRdb holds only in-frame clones, not every one. This table holds approximately 500,000 clones, approximately 91% found once. The sample comprised peripheral blood. The source of these receptors is a woman between 45 and 60 years old with COVID-19, enrolled during active disease.

This chain links TRBV15 with TRBJ2-2; a possible D gene is TRBD2 (5 bases). This CDR3 spans 13 amino acids. Germline V lookup: CDR1 LNHNV, CDR2 YYDKDF (reference sequence). Trimming stripped 5 bases from V and 8 bases from J, with 12 bases between. Here the CDR3 reads CATSSFRRGELFF. Written as DNA, the CDR3 is TGTGCCACCAGCTCCTTCCGGAGGGGGGAGCTGTTTTTT.

V usage is TRBV4-1 and J usage is TRBJ1-1; D unclear. CDR1 is MGHRA, CDR2 YSYEKL, per germline. V dropped 2 bases and J dropped 8 bases, with 18 bases sitting between them. CDR3 length: 15 residues. The CDR3 coding sequence is TGCGCCAGCAGCCAACTTTTATCCCGGGAAGGGGAAGCTTTCTTT. This translates into CASSQLLSREGEAFF.

Concerning this clone: An end of the junction does not agree with germline; a read error may underlie this. The chain joins TRBV29-1 to TRBJ2-4; D call uncertain. The CDR3 covers 13 residues. Germline V gene sequence: CDR1 SQVTM, CDR2 ANQGSEA. Here the CDR3 reads CSAERGAKNIQYF. CDR3 nucleotide sequence: TGCAGCGCTGAAAGAGGAGCCAAAAACATTCAGTACTTC.

The chain is built from TRBV4-1 and TRBJ2-1; 7 positions agree with TRBD1. The germline V gene encodes CDR1 MGHRA and CDR2 YSYEKL. The length of the CDR3 is 19 residues. The junction had 24 bases not matched to a gene; V was cut back by 6 bases and J by 7 bases. The CDR3: CASSRVPGQSISEWNEQFF. CDR3 sequence (DNA): TGCGCCAGCAGTCGGGTCCCGGGACAGTCAATTTCGGAATGGAATGAGCAGTTCTTC.

The J gene is TRBJ1-1, the V gene TRBV29-1; D unresolved. The ends were cut back, 6 bases at V and 4 bases at J, with 15 bases in the middle. The CDR3 runs to 13 residues. Germline V CDR1 and CDR2: SQVTM, ANQGSEA. CDR3 nucleotide sequence: TGCAGCGTCCTCCACTTCAGGTCCACTGAAGCTTTCTTT. Translating gives CSVLHFRSTEAFF.

The chain carries TRBV4-1 and TRBJ1-1; D uncertain. The V gene's germline CDR1 is MGHRA and CDR2 YSYEKL. The CDR3 runs 14 residues. The germline V and J ends were trimmed by 2 bases and 4 bases, with 11 bases remaining between them. The CDR3 nucleotides are TGCGCCAGCAGCCAAAAAGGTGGAGTCACTGAAGCTTTCTTT. Translated: CASSQKGGVTEAFF.

Only one count was recorded for this clone. This chain joins TRBV4-1 and TRBJ1-2; D gene uncertain. The germline V gene has CDR1 MGHRA and CDR2 YSYEKL. Trimming cost V 3 bases and J 1 base, with 9 bases left between them. The CDR3 consists of 14 residues. CDR3 in DNA: TGCGCCAGCAGCCAGCGGACTCATAACTATGGCTACACCTTC. Encoded protein: CASSQRTHNYGYTF.

The chain has TRBV2 and TRBJ1-6; maybe TRBD1 (5 bases). Trimming pared 3 bases from V and 7 bases from J, leaving 10 bases between. The V gene's germline CDR1 is SNHLY and CDR2 FYNNEI. The length of the CDR3 is 14 residues. The CDR3 bases are TGTGCCAGCAGTGAGGGCAGGGTCAATTCACCCCTCCACTTT. It codes for CASSEGRVNSPLHF.

This clone was recorded once. V gene TRBV9 combines with J gene TRBJ1-2; D perhaps matches TRBD1 (6 bases). CDR1 and CDR2 from the germline V gene are SGDLS and YYNGEE. The CDR3 runs 14 residues. Trimming removed 3 bases at V and 4 bases at J, with 13 bases between. The CDR3 sequence is CASSGARGPYGYTF. The DNA for the CDR3 is TGTGCCAGCAGCGGCGCCAGGGGACCCTATGGCTACACCTTC.

This clone has only one observation. This chain connects TRBV11-2 to TRBJ2-1; 8 nucleotides align to TRBD2. The germline gives CDR1 SGHAT, CDR2 FQNNGV. The CDR3 has 16 amino acids. V lost 5 bases and J lost 4; bases outside the gene matches: 10. CDR3 bases: TGTGCCAGCAGCCTCCAGCTGGCGGGGGGTTACAATGAGCAGTTCTTC. Its translation: CASSLQLAGGYNEQFF.

This chain uses TRBV5-1 with TRBJ2-3, with 7 bases identical to TRBD1. Unmatched junction bases numbered 8, after V lost 4 bases and J lost 3 bases. From germline, CDR1 is SGHRS and CDR2 YFSETQ. The CDR3 consists of 15 residues. The CDR3 sequence: CASSPRTGLTDTQYF. DNA of the CDR3: TGCGCCAGCAGCCCTCGGACAGGTTTAACAGATACGCAGTATTTT.

The genes are TRBV30 and TRBJ1-2; 10 bases agree with TRBD1. Looked up from germline, CDR1 is GTSNPN and CDR2 is SVGIG (reference sequence). Trimming removed 2 bases from V and 8 bases from J; junction bases left unmatched: 8. The CDR3 spans 14 residues. CDR3 sequence (DNA): TGTGCCTGGAGTACCGTGGGACAGGGGTGGGGCTACACCTTC. Its translation: CAWSTVGQGWGYTF. The full variable domain, completed using reference TRBV30 and TRBJ1-2, is SQTIHQWPATLVQPVGSPLSLECTVEGTSNPNLYWYRQAAGRGLQLLFYSVGIGQISSEVPQNLSASRPQDRQFILSSKKLLLSDSGFYLCAWSTVGQGWGYTFGSGTRLTVV.

A single count supports this clone. CDR3 protein: CASSLDPDQPQHF. CDR3 DNA sequence: TGTGCCAGCAGCTTAGATCCGGATCAGCCCCAGCATTTT. V gene TRBV11-2 combines with J gene TRBJ1-5; unclear D gene. The CDR3 consists of 13 residues. V was cut by 0 bases and J by 5 bases, with 5 bases left in between. Germline V CDR1 and CDR2: SGHAT, FQNNGV.

The chain employs TRBV5-5 and TRBJ2-1, with TRBD2 identical over 11 bases. With V trimmed by 3 bases and J by 3 bases, 5 bases remained unmatched. This CDR3 region has 16 residues. Germline V lookup: CDR1 SGHKS, CDR2 YYEKEE (reference sequence). The CDR3 sequence: CASSSEGLAGYNEQFF. The DNA of the CDR3 is TGTGCCAGCAGCTCGGAAGGACTAGCGGGCTACAATGAGCAGTTCTTC.

About this clone: Additional DNA sequences in this sample encode the identical CDR3. The chain employs TRBV5-1 and TRBJ2-7; 7 nucleotides agree with TRBD1. V lost 5 bases, J lost 3 bases, and 2 bases stayed unmatched. CDR1 SGHRS and CDR2 YFSETQ come from the germline V gene. This CDR3 spans 12 amino acids. The CDR3 loop is CASSRDSYEQYF. CDR3 bases: TGCGCCAGCAGTAGGGACAGCTACGAGCAGTACTTC. Based on the CDR3 plus reference TRBV5-1 and TRBJ2-7, the full variable domain is KAGVTQTPRYLIKTRGQQVTLSCSPISGHRSVSWYQQTPGQGLQFLFEYFSETQRNKGNFPGRFSGRQFSNSRSEMNVSTLELGDSALYLCASSRDSYEQYFGPGTRLTVT.

This clone occurred a few times. The chain joins TRBV10-3 to TRBJ1-1; D is undetermined. This CDR3 comprises 14 residues. Germline V gene data show CDR1 as ENHRY and CDR2 as SYGVKD. Between the trimmed V and J ends, which lost 2 bases and 1 base, there was a span of 8 bases. CDR3 sequence: CAISEGLSNTEAFF. CDR3 coding DNA: TGTGCCATCAGTGAGGGCCTCTCGAACACTGAAGCTTTCTTT.